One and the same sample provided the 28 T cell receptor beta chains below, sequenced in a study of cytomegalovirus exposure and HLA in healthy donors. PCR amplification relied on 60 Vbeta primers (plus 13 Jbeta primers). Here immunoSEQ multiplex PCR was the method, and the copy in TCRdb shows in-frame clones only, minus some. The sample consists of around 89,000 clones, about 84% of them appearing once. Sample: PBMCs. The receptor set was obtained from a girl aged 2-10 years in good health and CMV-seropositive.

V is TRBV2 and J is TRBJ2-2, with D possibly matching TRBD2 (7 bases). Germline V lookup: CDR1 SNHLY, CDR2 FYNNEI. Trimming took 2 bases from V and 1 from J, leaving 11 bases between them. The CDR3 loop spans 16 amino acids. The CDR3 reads CASSESAGQNTGELFF. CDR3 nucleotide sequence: TGTGCCAGCAGTGAATCAGCGGGACAGAACACCGGGGAGCTGTTTTTT.

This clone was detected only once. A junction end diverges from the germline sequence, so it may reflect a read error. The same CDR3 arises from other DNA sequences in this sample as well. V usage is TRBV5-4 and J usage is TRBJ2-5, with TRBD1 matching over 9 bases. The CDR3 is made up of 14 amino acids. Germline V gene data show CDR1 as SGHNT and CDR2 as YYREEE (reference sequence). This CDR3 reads CASSFPDRGETQYF. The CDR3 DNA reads TGCGCCAGCAGCTTCCCGGACAGGGGAGAGACCCAGTACTTC.

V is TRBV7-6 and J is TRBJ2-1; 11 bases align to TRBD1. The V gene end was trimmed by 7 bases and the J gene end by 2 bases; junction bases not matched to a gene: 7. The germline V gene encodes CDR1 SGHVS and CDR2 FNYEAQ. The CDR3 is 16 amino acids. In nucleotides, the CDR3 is TGTGCCAGCAACACGGGGGGACAGGGGGCCTACAATGAGCAGTTCTTC. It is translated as CASNTGGQGAYNEQFF.

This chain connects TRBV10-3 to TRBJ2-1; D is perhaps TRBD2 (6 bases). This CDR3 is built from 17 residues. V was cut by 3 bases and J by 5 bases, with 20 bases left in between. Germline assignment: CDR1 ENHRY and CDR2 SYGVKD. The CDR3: CAISDRTRASANNEQFF. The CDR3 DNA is TGTGCCATCAGTGATAGGACCAGGGCTAGCGCAAACAATGAGCAGTTCTTC.

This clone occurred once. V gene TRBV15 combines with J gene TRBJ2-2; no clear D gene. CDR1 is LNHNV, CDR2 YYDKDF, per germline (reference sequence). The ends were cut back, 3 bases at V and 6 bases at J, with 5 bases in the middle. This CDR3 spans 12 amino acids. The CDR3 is CATSSLSGELFF. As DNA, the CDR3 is TGTGCCACCAGCAGTTTATCCGGGGAGCTGTTTTTT.

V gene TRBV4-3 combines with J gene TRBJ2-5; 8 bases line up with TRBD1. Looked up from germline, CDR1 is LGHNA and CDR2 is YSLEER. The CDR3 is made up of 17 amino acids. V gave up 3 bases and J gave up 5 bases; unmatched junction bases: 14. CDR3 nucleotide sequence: TGCGCCAGCAGCCAGCCTGTCCCAGGGGGCGGCGGGGAGACCCAGTACTTC. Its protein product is CASSQPVPGGGGETQYF.

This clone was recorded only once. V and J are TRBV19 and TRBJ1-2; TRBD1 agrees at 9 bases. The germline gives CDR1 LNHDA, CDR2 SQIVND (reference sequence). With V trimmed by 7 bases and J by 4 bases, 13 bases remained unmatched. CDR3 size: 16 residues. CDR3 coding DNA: TGTGCCAGTAAACGGGACAGGGACATAGTGGGCTATGGCTACACCTTC. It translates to CASKRDRDIVGYGYTF.

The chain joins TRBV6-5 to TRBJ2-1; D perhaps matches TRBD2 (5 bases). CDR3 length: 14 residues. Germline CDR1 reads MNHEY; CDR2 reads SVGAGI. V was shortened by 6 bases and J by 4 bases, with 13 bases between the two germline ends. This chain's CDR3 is CASSGRGNYNEQFF. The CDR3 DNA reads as TGTGCCAGCAGCGGACGAGGGAATTACAATGAGCAGTTCTTC.

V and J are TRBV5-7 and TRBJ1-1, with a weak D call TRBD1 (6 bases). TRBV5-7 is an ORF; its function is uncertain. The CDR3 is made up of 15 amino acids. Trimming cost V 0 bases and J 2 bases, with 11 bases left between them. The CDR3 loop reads CASSLGDKLNTEAFF. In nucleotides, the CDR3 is TGTGCCAGCAGCTTGGGGGACAAGCTAAACACTGAAGCTTTCTTT.

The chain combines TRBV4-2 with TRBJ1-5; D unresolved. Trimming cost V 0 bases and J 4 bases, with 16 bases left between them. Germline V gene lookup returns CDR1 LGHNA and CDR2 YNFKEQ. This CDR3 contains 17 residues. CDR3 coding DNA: TGTGCCAGCAGCCAAGATTACTACCGAGAACCGAATCAGCCCCAGCATTTT. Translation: CASSQDYYREPNQPQHF.

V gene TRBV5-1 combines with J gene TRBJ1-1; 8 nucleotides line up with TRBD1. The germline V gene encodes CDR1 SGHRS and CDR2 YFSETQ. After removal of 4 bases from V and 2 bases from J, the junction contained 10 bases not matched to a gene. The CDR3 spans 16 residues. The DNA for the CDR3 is TGCGCCAGCAGCCAACCCTACAGGGGGAAAAACACTGAAGCTTTCTTT. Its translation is CASSQPYRGKNTEAFF.

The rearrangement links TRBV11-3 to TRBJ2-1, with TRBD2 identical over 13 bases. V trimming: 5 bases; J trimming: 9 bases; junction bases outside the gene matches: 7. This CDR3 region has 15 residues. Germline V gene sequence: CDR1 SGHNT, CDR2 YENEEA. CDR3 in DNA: TGTGCCAGCAGCCCAGGACTAGCGGGAGCGGGTGAGCAGTTCTTC. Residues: CASSPGLAGAGEQFF.

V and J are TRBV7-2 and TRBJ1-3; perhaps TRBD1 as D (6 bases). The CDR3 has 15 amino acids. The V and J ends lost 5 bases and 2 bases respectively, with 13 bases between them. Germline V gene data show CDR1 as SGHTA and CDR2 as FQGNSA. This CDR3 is CASSARGAPGNTIYF. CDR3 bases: TGTGCCAGCAGCGCCCGGGGGGCACCTGGAAACACCATATATTTT. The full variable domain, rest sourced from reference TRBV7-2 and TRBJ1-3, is GAGVSQSPSNKVTEKGKDVELRCDPISGHTALYWYRQSLGQGLEFLIYFQGNSAPDKSGLPSDRFSAERTGGSVSTLTIQRTQQEDSAVYLCASSARGAPGNTIYFGEGSWLTVV.

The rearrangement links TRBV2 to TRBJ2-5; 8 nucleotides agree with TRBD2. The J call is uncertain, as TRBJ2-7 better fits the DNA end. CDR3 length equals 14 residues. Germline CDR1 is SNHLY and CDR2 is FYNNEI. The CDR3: CASSESGSRNEQYF. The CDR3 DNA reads TGTGCCAGCAGTGAAAGCGGGAGTCGGAACGAGCAGTACTTC.

The CDR3 reads CASSPDRGVAFF. The CDR3 DNA is TGTGCCAGCAGTCCCGACAGGGGGGTAGCTTTCTTT. V gene TRBV28 combines with J gene TRBJ1-1; 9 positions match TRBD1. CDR3 length equals 12 residues. The germline V gene has CDR1 MDHEN and CDR2 SYDVKM. Trimming at V came to 5 bases and at J to 10 bases, leaving 5 bases not matched to a gene.

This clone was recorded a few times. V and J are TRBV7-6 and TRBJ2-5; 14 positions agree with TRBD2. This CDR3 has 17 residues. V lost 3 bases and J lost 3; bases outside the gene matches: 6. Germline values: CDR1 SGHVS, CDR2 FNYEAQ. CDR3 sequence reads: CASSFPQGLAGEETQYF. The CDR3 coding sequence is TGTGCCAGCAGCTTCCCCCAGGGACTAGCGGGAGAAGAGACCCAGTACTTC.

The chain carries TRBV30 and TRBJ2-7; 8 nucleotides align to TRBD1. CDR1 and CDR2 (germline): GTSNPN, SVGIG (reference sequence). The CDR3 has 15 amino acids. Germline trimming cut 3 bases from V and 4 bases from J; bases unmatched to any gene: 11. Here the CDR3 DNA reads TGTGCCTGGAGCGACAACCGCAGGGGGCTTTACGAGCAGTACTTC. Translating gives CAWSDNRRGLYEQYF. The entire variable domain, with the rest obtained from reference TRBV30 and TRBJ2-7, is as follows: SQTIHQWPATLVQPVGSPLSLECTVEGTSNPNLYWYRQAAGRGLQLLFYSVGIGQISSEVPQNLSASRPQDRQFILSSKKLLLSDSGFYLCAWSDNRRGLYEQYFGPGTRLTVT.

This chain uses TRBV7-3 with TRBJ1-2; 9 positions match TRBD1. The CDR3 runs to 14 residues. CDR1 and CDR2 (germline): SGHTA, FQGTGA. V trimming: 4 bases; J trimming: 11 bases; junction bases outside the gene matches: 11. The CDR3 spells CASSSNLPGQGYTF. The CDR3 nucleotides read TGTGCCAGCAGCTCCAATCTTCCGGGACAGGGATACACCTTC.

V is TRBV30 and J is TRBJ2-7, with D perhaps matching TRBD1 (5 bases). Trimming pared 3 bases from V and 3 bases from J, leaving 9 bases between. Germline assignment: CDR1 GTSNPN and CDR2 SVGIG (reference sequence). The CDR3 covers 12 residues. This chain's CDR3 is CAWRQGDYEQYF. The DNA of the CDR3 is TGTGCCTGGAGGCAGGGTGACTACGAGCAGTACTTC.

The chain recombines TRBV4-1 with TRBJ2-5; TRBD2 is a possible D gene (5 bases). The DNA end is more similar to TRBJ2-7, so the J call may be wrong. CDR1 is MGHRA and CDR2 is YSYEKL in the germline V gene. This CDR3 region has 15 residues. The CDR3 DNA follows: TGCGCCAGCAGCCAAGTCGGGATGAAACCCTACGAGCAGTACTTC. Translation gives CASSQVGMKPYEQYF.

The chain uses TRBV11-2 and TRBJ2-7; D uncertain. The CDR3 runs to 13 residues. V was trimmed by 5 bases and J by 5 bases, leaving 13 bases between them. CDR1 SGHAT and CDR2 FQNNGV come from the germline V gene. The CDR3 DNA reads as TGTGCCAGCAGCCCTACCCTTAGCCACGAGCAGTACTTC. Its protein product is CASSPTLSHEQYF.

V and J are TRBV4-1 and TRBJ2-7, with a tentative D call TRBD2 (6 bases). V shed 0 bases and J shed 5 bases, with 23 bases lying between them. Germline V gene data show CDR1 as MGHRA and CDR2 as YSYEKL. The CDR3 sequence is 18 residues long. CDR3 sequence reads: CASSQEPPSDKVRNEQYF. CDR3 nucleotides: TGCGCCAGCAGCCAAGAACCCCCTAGCGACAAAGTGCGGAACGAGCAGTACTTC.

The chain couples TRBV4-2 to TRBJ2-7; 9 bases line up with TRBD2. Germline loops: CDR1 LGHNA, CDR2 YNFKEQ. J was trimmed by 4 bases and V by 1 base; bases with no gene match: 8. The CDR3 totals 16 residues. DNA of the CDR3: TGTGCCAGCAGCCAAGGGCCTAGCGGGACTCTTTACGAGCAGTACTTC. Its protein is CASSQGPSGTLYEQYF.

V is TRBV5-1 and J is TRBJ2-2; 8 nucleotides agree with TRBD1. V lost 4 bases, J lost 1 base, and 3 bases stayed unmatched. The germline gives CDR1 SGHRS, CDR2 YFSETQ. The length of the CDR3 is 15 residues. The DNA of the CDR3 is TGCGCCAGCAGCACAGACAGGGGGAACACCGGGGAGCTGTTTTTT. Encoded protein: CASSTDRGNTGELFF.

Here the CDR3 DNA reads TGCGCCAGCAGCCAAGATAGGCAGGTATCCTATGGCTACACCTTC. Amino acids: CASSQDRQVSYGYTF. The chain employs TRBV4-1 and TRBJ1-2; unclear D gene. The CDR3 sequence is 15 residues long. Germline V gives CDR1 MGHRA, CDR2 YSYEKL. V dropped 0 bases and J dropped 4 bases, with 12 bases sitting between them.

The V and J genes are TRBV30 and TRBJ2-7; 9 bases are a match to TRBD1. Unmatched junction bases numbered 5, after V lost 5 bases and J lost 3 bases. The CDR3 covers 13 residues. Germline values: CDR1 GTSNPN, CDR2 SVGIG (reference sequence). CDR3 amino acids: CAWDPGQGYEQYF. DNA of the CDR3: TGTGCCTGGGACCCGGGACAGGGCTACGAGCAGTACTTC.

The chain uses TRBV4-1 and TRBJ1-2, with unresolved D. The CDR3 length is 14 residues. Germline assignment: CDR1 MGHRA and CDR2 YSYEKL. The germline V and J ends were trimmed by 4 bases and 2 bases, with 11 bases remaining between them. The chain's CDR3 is CASSPNEGNYGYTF. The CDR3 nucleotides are TGCGCCAGCAGCCCCAATGAGGGCAACTATGGCTACACCTTC.

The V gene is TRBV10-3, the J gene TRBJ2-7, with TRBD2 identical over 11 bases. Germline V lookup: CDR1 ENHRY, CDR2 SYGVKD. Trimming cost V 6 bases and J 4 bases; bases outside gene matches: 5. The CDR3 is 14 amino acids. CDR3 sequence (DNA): TGTGCCATCAGCCCAACTAGCGGGAGTTACGAGCAGTACTTC. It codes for CAISPTSGSYEQYF.